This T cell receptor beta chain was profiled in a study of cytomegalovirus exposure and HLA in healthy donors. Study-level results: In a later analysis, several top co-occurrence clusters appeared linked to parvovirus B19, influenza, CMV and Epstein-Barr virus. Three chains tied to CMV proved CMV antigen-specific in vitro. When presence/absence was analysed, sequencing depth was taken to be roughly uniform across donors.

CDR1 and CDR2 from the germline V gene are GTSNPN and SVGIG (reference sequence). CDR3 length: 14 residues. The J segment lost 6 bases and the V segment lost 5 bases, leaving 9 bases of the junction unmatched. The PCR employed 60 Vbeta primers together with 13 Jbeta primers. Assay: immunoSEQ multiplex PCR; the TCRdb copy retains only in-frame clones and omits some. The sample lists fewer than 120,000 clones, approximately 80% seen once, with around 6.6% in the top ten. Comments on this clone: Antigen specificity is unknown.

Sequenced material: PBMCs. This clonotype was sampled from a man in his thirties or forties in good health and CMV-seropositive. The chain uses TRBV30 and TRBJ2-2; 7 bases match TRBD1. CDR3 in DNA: TGTGCCTGGGGCCGAGGGGGCGACTCCGGGGAGCTGTTTTTT. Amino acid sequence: CAWGRGGDSGELFF.